This TCR beta chain comes out of a study of T-cell memory formation after mild COVID-19. This clonotype has more than one count but fewer than ten. V was trimmed by 5 bases and J by 9 bases, leaving 23 bases between them. CDR3 length: 16 residues. Germline V gives CDR1 MRHNA, CDR2 SNTAGT. One entry per CDR3 protein results from TCRdb running MiXCR on the 5' RACE reads. The sample comprises 35,000 to 45,000 distinct CDR3 sequences, approximately 6.8% of which are singletons, and 1.2% to 1.5% rests with the top ten. The material sequenced was PBMCs or a T cell subset sorted from them (not recorded which). The chain links TRBV6-4 to TRBJ2-1, with D unresolved. The sequence derives from a man between 18 and 29 years old who had mild COVID-19 (a few samples of this study predate the infection). Cell type and time point are not known. The CDR3 protein is CASSPRDELPLSEQFF. In DNA, the CDR3 is TGTGCCAGCAGTCCCCGAGATGAACTCCCCTTGAGTGAGCAGTTCTTC.